Listed below are T cell receptor beta chains from one sample, sequenced in a study of T cell responses to AZD1222 COVID-19 vaccine. Some clones are missing from TCRdb's copy, which holds only in-frame ones; the method was immunoSEQ multiplex PCR. The table includes 150,000 to 200,000 clones, 91% detected once. Sequencing was performed on peripheral blood, taken on day 0 of AZD1222 vaccination. Receptor source: an adult in good health. Both conserved end residues are part of each CDR3. The D gene is left open where the match is weak. A row's size may be missing; if present it is once, few, many or a size class.

TRBV30	NA	TRBJ1-2	NA	CAWSGSNYGYTF	TGTGCCTGGAGTGGGAGTAACTATGGCTACACCTTC
TRBV5-6	TRBD1	TRBJ2-7	NA	CASSLTGQGGIEQYF	TGTGCCAGCAGCCTGACGGGACAGGGTGGAATCGAGCAGTACTTC
TRBV6-5	NA	TRBJ1-2	NA	CASSNRKRYGYTF	TGTGCCAGCAGTAACCGGAAGAGGTACGGCTACACCTTC
TRBV11-1	NA	TRBJ2-7	once	CASSLETGSYEQYF	TGTGCCAGCAGCTTAGAGACTGGGAGCTACGAGCAGTACTTC
TRBV30	TRBD1	TRBJ1-2	NA	CACVYRGLRDGYTF	TGTGCCTGTGTGTACAGGGGGCTAAGAGATGGCTACACCTTC
TRBV4-3	NA	TRBJ1-1	NA	CASSLSLGSEAFF	TGCGCCAGCAGCCTAAGCCTGGGGTCTGAAGCTTTCTTT
TRBV12-5	NA	TRBJ1-6	NA	CASGLPQGQTVHSPLHF	TGTGCTAGTGGTTTGCCTCAAGGTCAGACAGTACATTCACCCCTCCACTTT
TRBV11-2	NA	TRBJ2-7	NA	CASTRGIDEQYF	TGTGCCAGCACAAGGGGGATTGACGAGCAGTACTTC
TRBV28	TRBD1	TRBJ1-2	once	CASNFRPDRSSGYTF	TGTGCCAGCAATTTCCGCCCGGACAGGAGTTCTGGCTACACCTTC
TRBV6-5	NA	TRBJ1-5	NA	CASSIRRYQPQHF	TGTGCCAGCAGTATACGAAGGTACCAGCCCCAGCATTTT
TRBV10-2	NA	TRBJ2-2	NA	CATGVRELFF	TGCGCCACTGGGGTACGGGAGCTGTTTTTT
TRBV19	NA	TRBJ1-5	NA	CASSMAGGHQPQHF	TGTGCCAGTAGTATGGCGGGGGGCCATCAGCCCCAGCATTTT
TRBV7-3	NA	TRBJ2-3	NA	CASSLTQGTDTQYF	TGTGCCAGCAGCTTAACCCAGGGAACAGATACGCAGTATTTT
TRBV7-9	NA	TRBJ1-3	NA	CASSPGNPGNTIYF	TGTGCCAGCAGCCCAGGAAACCCTGGAAACACCATATATTTT
TRBV12-3/TRBV12-4	TRBD1	TRBJ1-2	NA	CASSDRGNYGYTF	TGTGCCAGCAGTGACAGGGGTAACTATGGCTACACCTTC
TRBV28	NA	TRBJ1-2	NA	CASSLGNYGYTF	TGTGCCAGCAGTTTGGGCAACTATGGCTACACCTTC
TRBV5-1	NA	TRBJ1-1	NA	CASSLGQAAFF	TGCGCCAGCAGCTTGGGACAGGCGGCTTTCTTT
TRBV27	NA	TRBJ1-1	NA	CASSLESGSEAFF	TGTGCCAGCAGTTTAGAGTCCGGGTCTGAAGCTTTCTTT
TRBV6-1	NA	TRBJ2-4	NA	CASSEVIGVVLAKNIQYF	TGTGCCAGCAGTGAAGTCATTGGGGTAGTTTTAGCCAAAAACATTCAGTACTTC
TRBV27	TRBD1	TRBJ1-2	NA	CASSLGTGNGYTF	TGTGCCAGCAGTTTGGGGACAGGGAATGGCTACACCTTC
TRBV5-6	NA	TRBJ1-1	NA	CASSWDTGTEAFF	TGTGCCAGCAGCTGGGACACGGGCACTGAAGCTTTCTTT
TRBV10-2	TRBD1	TRBJ1-1	NA	CASRGTGGWNTEAFF	TGCGCCAGCAGGGGGACAGGGGGCTGGAACACTGAAGCTTTCTTT
TRBV28	NA	TRBJ1-1	once	CASSLLTAGTLEAFF	TGTGCCAGCAGTTTATTAACGGCCGGGACACTTGAAGCTTTCTTT
TRBV7-8	NA	TRBJ1-3	NA	CASSLAHSGNTIYF	TGTGCCAGCAGCTTAGCCCACTCTGGAAACACCATATATTTT
TRBV5-6	TRBD1	TRBJ1-2	NA	CASSSQGEGNYGYTF	TGTGCCAGCAGCTCGCAGGGGGAGGGGAACTATGGCTACACCTTC
TRBV6-2/TRBV6-3	NA	TRBJ2-4	once	CASRPTGPAKNIQYF	TGTGCCAGCAGACCTACCGGACCAGCCAAAAACATTCAGTACTTC
TRBV4-3	NA	TRBJ2-2	NA	CASSQDLGANTGELFF	TGCGCCAGCAGCCAAGATCTGGGGGCGAACACCGGGGAGCTGTTTTTT
TRBV28	NA	TRBJ1-5	NA	CASNMAPEPQHF	TGTGCCAGCAACATGGCCCCGGAGCCCCAGCATTTT
TRBV19	NA	TRBJ1-2	few	CASRNRDTSYGYTF	TGTGCCAGCCGAAACCGGGACACTTCTTATGGCTACACCTTC